This T cell receptor (beta chain) derives from a study of blood T cells in healthy people across ages. The use of a sample-barcoded 5' primer and a J-beta primer mix characterized a second PCR of roughly 6 to 12 cycles. Each cDNA molecule carried a tag from a template-switch adaptor that contained 12 random nucleotides. One entry per CDR3 protein, called by TCRdb with MiXCR from the 5' RACE reads. The sample lists about 2 million distinct CDR3 sequences; less than 50% were seen once. The V and J ends lost 4 bases and 8 bases respectively, with 28 bases between them. The CDR3 loop spans 18 amino acids. Germline CDR1 is SGDLS and CDR2 is YYNGEE.

J is TRBJ2-1 and V is TRBV9; weak D call: TRBD1 (6 bases). This clonotype was obtained from a woman in her thirties or forties in good health. The sequenced sample consisted of blood. The chain's CDR3 is CASSPLTPGHLEVDEQFF. DNA for the CDR3: TGTGCCAGCAGCCCCCTGACGCCGGGACATTTGGAGGTGGATGAGCAGTTCTTC.